The clone carrying this TCR beta chain was observed a handful of times. Its antigen is still unknown. This sample was included in a study of blood T cells in healthy people across ages. General study points: Older individuals had lower TCR beta diversity per million T cells (the decline was roughly linear).

Extractions gave at least 6 micrograms of total RNA per sample. The authors ran a second PCR of about 6 to 11 cycles using a sample-barcoded 5' primer and a J-beta primer mix. Unique molecular identifiers of 12 random nucleotides labeled each cDNA. From the 5' RACE reads, TCRdb called clonotypes with MiXCR, one entry per CDR3 protein. Here the sample spans 1.5 million to 1.9 million distinct CDR3 sequences, approximately 42% being singletons. This TCR derives from a woman aged 18 to 35 in good health. Sequencing was done on a sample of blood.

CDR3 loop: CASSLGWVTQYF. The CDR3 nucleotides are TGCGCCAGCAGCTTGGGGTGGGTTACGCAGTATTTT. The gene calls are TRBV5-1 and TRBJ2-3, with D unresolved. The CDR3 spans 12 residues. Deletions cut 0 bases from V and 8 bases from J, with 7 bases between. Germline CDR1 SGHRS, CDR2 YFSETQ.